A single sample gave rise to the 13 T cell receptor beta chains below, sequenced in a study of T cell repertoires in cytomegalovirus infection. Their antigen targets remain unknown. MiXCR, run by TCRdb on the reads, gives a single entry per CDR3 protein. The data show roughly 860,000 distinct CDR3 sequences, approximately 32% seen once. The material sequenced was cultured CD8+ T cells from PBMCs, taken from culture after CMV antigen stimulation. Receptors originate from a human donor in good health (CMV status not recorded). Some clones in this sample may be carry-over from other donors' samples.

The chain uses TRBV6-4 and TRBJ2-3; 8 positions agree with TRBD2. Germline V gene data show CDR1 as MRHNA and CDR2 as SNTAGT. Trimming removed 5 bases from V and 2 bases from J; junction bases left unmatched: 15. This CDR3 has 18 residues. CDR3 residues: CASSPGKRGPTNTDTQYF. The CDR3 DNA reads as TGTGCCAGCAGTCCCGGGAAGCGGGGGCCAACCAACACAGATACGCAGTATTTT.

This clonotype was observed a handful of times. The rearrangement uses TRBV27 and TRBJ1-6; 9 positions match TRBD1. V lost 2 bases, J lost 10 bases, and 15 bases stayed unmatched. CDR1 is MNHEY and CDR2 is SMNVEV in the germline V gene (reference sequence). The CDR3 has 18 residues. The CDR3 bases are TGTGCCAGCAGTTTACGCCCCCCGGGACAGGGTATAGGATCACCCCTCCACTTT. This gives the protein CASSLRPPGQGIGSPLHF.

V usage is TRBV13 and J usage is TRBJ1-2; no definite D call. This CDR3 region has 13 residues. The germline V and J ends were trimmed by 5 bases and 8 bases, with 15 bases remaining between them. Germline-derived CDR1 and CDR2 are PRHDT and FYEKMQ (reference sequence). The CDR3 loop reads CASSPRGVGGYTF. The CDR3 bases are TGTGCCAGCAGCCCGCGCGGGGTGGGAGGCTACACCTTC.

This clonotype was counted between two and nine times. The rearrangement uses TRBV5-1 and TRBJ2-3; D possibly matches TRBD1 or TRBD2 (5 bases each). Trimming cost V 2 bases and J 4 bases, with 11 bases left between them. The CDR3 runs to 14 residues. Germline values: CDR1 SGHRS, CDR2 YFSETQ. The CDR3 sequence is CASSLEGLPDTQYF. DNA for the CDR3: TGCGCCAGCAGCTTAGAGGGGCTGCCAGATACGCAGTATTTT.

The chain is built from TRBV27 and TRBJ1-2; D is unclear. CDR1 MNHEY and CDR2 SMNVEV come from the germline V gene (reference sequence). Trimming shortened V by 5 bases and J by 6 bases, and 16 bases separated the two germline ends. The CDR3 contains 14 residues. The CDR3: CASSPSVLFHGYTF. DNA of the CDR3: TGTGCCAGCAGTCCCTCTGTTCTATTTCATGGCTACACCTTC.

This chain connects TRBV4-3 to TRBJ1-1; no clear D. Trimming left V 2 bases short and J 0 bases short, with 10 bases between. The germline CDR1 and CDR2 sequences are LGHNA and YSLEER. The CDR3 loop spans 15 amino acids. CDR3 sequence (DNA): TGCGCCAGCAGCCAAAAGGATATCATGAACACTGAAGCTTTCTTT. The encoded protein is CASSQKDIMNTEAFF.

The V and J genes are TRBV20-1 and TRBJ1-1; possible D gene TRBD1, 6 bases. This CDR3 has 16 residues. V shed 5 bases and J shed 1 base, with 20 bases lying between them. Per germline, CDR1 DFQATT and CDR2 SNEGSKA (reference sequence). CDR3 in amino acids: CSAPDTQGLENTEAFF. CDR3 nucleotides: TGCAGTGCTCCTGACACACAGGGCCTCGAGAACACTGAAGCTTTCTTT.

This clonotype showed up just a few times. This chain connects TRBV6-1 to TRBJ2-7; 7 bases fit TRBD2. This CDR3 has 15 amino acids. From germline, CDR1 is MNHNS and CDR2 SASEGT. The J segment lost 2 bases and the V segment lost 6 bases, leaving 10 bases of the junction unmatched. As DNA, the CDR3 is TGTGCCAGCAGAAAAGGGGAGGGCTTAGCCTACGAGCAGTACTTC. Its translation is CASRKGEGLAYEQYF.

This sequence joins TRBV20-1 and TRBJ2-2, with D possibly being TRBD1 or TRBD2 (6 bases each). The CDR3 runs to 14 residues. Germline-derived CDR1 and CDR2 are DFQATT and SNEGSKA (reference sequence). V was pared by 2 bases and J by 6 bases, with 13 bases between. CDR3 in amino acids: CSARKRRGAGELFF. For the CDR3, the DNA is TGCAGTGCTAGAAAAAGGAGGGGGGCCGGGGAGCTGTTTTTT.

The chain employs TRBV6-2 or TRBV6-3 and TRBJ2-7; no firm D call. Trimming removed 1 base at V and 3 bases at J, with 4 bases between. Germline CDR1 and CDR2: MNHEY and SVGEGT. The CDR3 length is 12 residues. The chain's CDR3 is CASSYLFYEQYF. CDR3 in DNA: TGTGCCAGCAGTTACTTGTTCTACGAGCAGTACTTC.

This clonotype was seen a handful of times. J is TRBJ1-1 and V is TRBV4-3; the D is unclear. This CDR3 has 16 amino acids. V was cut by 0 bases and J by 6 bases, with 17 bases left in between. Per germline, CDR1 LGHNA and CDR2 YSLEER. CDR3: CASSQDRQHLGSEAFF. The CDR3 bases are TGCGCCAGCAGCCAAGATCGTCAGCACCTAGGATCTGAAGCTTTCTTT.

The chain combines TRBV2 with TRBJ2-5; 12 bases agree with TRBD1. The germline V gene has CDR1 SNHLY and CDR2 FYNNEI. The CDR3 covers 16 residues. Germline trimming cut 2 bases from V and 5 bases from J; bases unmatched to any gene: 6. CDR3 nucleotides: TGTGCCAGCAGTGAAAGTGGGACAGGGGGCTTGGAGACCCAGTACTTC. Translated, it gives CASSESGTGGLETQYF. The variable domain in full, completed from reference TRBV2 and TRBJ2-5, reads EPEVTQTPSHQVTQMGQEVILRCVPISNHLYFYWYRQILGQKVEFLVSFYNNEISEKSEIFDDQFSVERPDGSNFTLKIRSTKLEDSAMYFCASSESGTGGLETQYFGPGTRLLVL.

Regarding this clonotype: A much more abundant neighbour one base away suggests this may be a read error. The conserved closing phenylalanine or tryptophan is absent in this CDR3, likely reflecting a read error. The genes are TRBV7-9 and TRBJ1-5; D perhaps matches TRBD1 (6 bases). Germline CDR1 reads SEHNR; CDR2 reads FQNEAQ (reference sequence). The length of the CDR3 is 16 residues. V lost 2 bases, J lost 0 bases, and 11 bases lay in between. As DNA, the CDR3 is TGTGCCAGCAGCTTAACAGGGACCTATAGCAATCAGCCCCAGCATCTT. It translates to CASSLTGTYSNQPQHL.